This T cell receptor beta chain was recovered during a study of blood T cell repertoires in COVID-19. The overall study: Samples came from the United States, Italy and Spain, spanning acute and convalescent COVID-19. Sample material is recorded as cDNA or gDNA derived from T cells, B-cell-depleted T cells, or PBMCs.

It was during active infection that Seattle patients were enrolled and then longitudinally followed. This clone has a handful of counts. This CDR3 has 15 residues. Germline loops: CDR1 MNHNY, CDR2 SVGAGI (reference sequence). The V end was cut by 5 bases, the J end by 0 bases, with 12 bases between. TCRdb's copy holds only in-frame clones and misses some; the assay was immunoSEQ multiplex PCR. Of about 89,000 clones in the sample, about four fifths were seen once. Sequencing was performed on peripheral blood. This TCR came from a man in his sixties or seventies with COVID-19, enrolled during active disease. The chain joins TRBV6-6 to TRBJ2-3; weak D call: TRBD2 (6 bases). The CDR3 sequence: CASSQEGLSTDTQYF. The DNA of the CDR3 is TGTGCCAGCAGTCAGGAGGGCCTTAGCACAGATACGCAGTATTTT.